The rows below give T cell receptor beta chains drawn from one sample of a study of T-cell memory formation after mild COVID-19. TCRdb recomputed calls from the 5' RACE reads with MiXCR, one row per CDR3 protein. The sample records 450,000 or so distinct CDR3 sequences, 25% being singletons. Sequenced: PBMCs or a T cell subset sorted from them (not recorded which). These receptors came from an adult woman who had mild COVID-19 (a few samples of this study predate the infection). Cell type and time point are not known. Both conserved end residues are part of each CDR3.

CDR3 protein: CSAMGGLAGPISYNEQFF
V gene: TRBV20-1
J gene: TRBJ2-1

CDR3 protein: CASSQRIYEQYF
V gene: TRBV3-1
J gene: TRBJ2-7

CDR3 protein: CASSNEGRRALWTGELFF
V gene: TRBV19
J gene: TRBJ2-2

CDR3 protein: CASNPWGQGANIQYF
V gene: TRBV11-2
J gene: TRBJ2-4

CDR3 protein: CASSQVTVRDTEAFF
V gene: TRBV4-1
J gene: TRBJ1-1

CDR3 protein: CASSSGQGQLFF
V gene: TRBV5-1
J gene: TRBJ1-4

CDR3 protein: CSVDLVGNQPQHF
V gene: TRBV29-1
J gene: TRBJ1-5

CDR3 protein: CASSAEAGSVSVEQYF
V gene: TRBV9
J gene: TRBJ2-7

CDR3 protein: CASSHDRVNGYTF
V gene: TRBV4-2
J gene: TRBJ1-2

CDR3 protein: CASKANTEAFF
V gene: TRBV5-1
J gene: TRBJ1-1

CDR3 protein: CATSGRGYEQYF
V gene: TRBV15
J gene: TRBJ2-7

CDR3 protein: CASRPKNTGELFF
V gene: TRBV12-3/TRBV12-4
J gene: TRBJ2-2

CDR3 protein: CASTLGEPGNTIYF
V gene: TRBV5-4
J gene: TRBJ1-3

CDR3 protein: CASSLAGGGRQETQYF
V gene: TRBV7-2
J gene: TRBJ2-5

CDR3 protein: CASSLGGYNEQFF
V gene: TRBV5-1
J gene: TRBJ2-1

CDR3 protein: CASSQEFRNQPQHF
V gene: TRBV3-1
J gene: TRBJ1-5

CDR3 protein: CASSFYGEAQETQYF
V gene: TRBV5-1
J gene: TRBJ2-5

CDR3 protein: CSARDVGAEETQYF
V gene: TRBV20-1
J gene: TRBJ2-5

CDR3 protein: CASSPSAGAFNEQFF
V gene: TRBV7-6
J gene: TRBJ2-1

CDR3 protein: CATSREGRGTYEQYF
V gene: TRBV15
J gene: TRBJ2-7

CDR3 protein: CASSRGPFDEQFF
V gene: TRBV4-1
J gene: TRBJ2-1

CDR3 protein: CASSPRGFSYNEQFF
V gene: TRBV5-1
J gene: TRBJ2-1

CDR3 protein: CSVEPGGSSGEGLNEQFF
V gene: TRBV29-1
J gene: TRBJ2-1

CDR3 protein: CSARYTRQGYQYEQYF
V gene: TRBV20-1
J gene: TRBJ2-7

CDR3 protein: CASSPTRQAGPINGYTF
V gene: TRBV4-1
J gene: TRBJ1-2

CDR3 protein: CASSLVSISYNEQFF
V gene: TRBV11-2
J gene: TRBJ2-1

CDR3 protein: CASSLAVRTNNNEQFF
V gene: TRBV5-1
J gene: TRBJ2-1

CDR3 protein: CATSEGIGSPLHF
V gene: TRBV24-1
J gene: TRBJ1-6

CDR3 protein: CASSGIGQGRVLIRQPQHF
V gene: TRBV6-1
J gene: TRBJ1-5

CDR3 protein: CASGGPVNTEAFF
V gene: TRBV3-1
J gene: TRBJ1-1

CDR3 protein: CASSQASGYEQYF
V gene: TRBV4-1
J gene: TRBJ2-7

CDR3 protein: CASSAAGQRYEKLFF
V gene: TRBV5-1
J gene: TRBJ1-4

CDR3 protein: CASSFYTAGNTIYF
V gene: TRBV12-3/TRBV12-4
J gene: TRBJ1-3

CDR3 protein: CASSLNPSGGFSYEQYF
V gene: TRBV12-3/TRBV12-4
J gene: TRBJ2-7

CDR3 protein: CASSAGTPNYEQYF
V gene: TRBV3-1
J gene: TRBJ2-7

CDR3 protein: CATSSISEQYF
V gene: TRBV15
J gene: TRBJ2-7

CDR3 protein: CAWKGGGETQYF
V gene: TRBV30
J gene: TRBJ2-5

CDR3 protein: CASSLTSVEKLFF
V gene: TRBV7-9
J gene: TRBJ1-4

CDR3 protein: CASSIGADPSYEQYF
V gene: TRBV19
J gene: TRBJ2-7

CDR3 protein: CATSVGSGSTDTQYF
V gene: TRBV24-1
J gene: TRBJ2-3

CDR3 protein: CASSYEGSYGYTF
V gene: TRBV6-5
J gene: TRBJ1-2